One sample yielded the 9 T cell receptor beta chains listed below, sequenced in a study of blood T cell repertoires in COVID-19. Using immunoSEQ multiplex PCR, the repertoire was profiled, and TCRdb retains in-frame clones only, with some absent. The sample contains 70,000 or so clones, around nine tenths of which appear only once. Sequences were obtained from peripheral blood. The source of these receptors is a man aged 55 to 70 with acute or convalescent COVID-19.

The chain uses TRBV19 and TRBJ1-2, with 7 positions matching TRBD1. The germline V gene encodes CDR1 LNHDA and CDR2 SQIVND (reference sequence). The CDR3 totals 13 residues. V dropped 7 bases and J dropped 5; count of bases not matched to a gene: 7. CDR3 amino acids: CASNRRTGYGYTF. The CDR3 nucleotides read TGTGCCAGTAATCGAAGGACAGGATATGGCTACACCTTC.

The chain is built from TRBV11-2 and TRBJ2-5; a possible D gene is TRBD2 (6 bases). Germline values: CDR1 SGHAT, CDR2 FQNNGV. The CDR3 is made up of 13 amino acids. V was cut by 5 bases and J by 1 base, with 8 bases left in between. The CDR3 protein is CASSIGSQETQYF. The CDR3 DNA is TGTGCCAGCAGCATCGGGAGCCAAGAGACCCAGTACTTC.

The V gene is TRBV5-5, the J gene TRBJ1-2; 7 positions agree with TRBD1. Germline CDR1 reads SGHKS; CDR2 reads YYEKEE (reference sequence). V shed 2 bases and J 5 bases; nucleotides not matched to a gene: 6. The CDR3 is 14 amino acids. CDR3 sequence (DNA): TGTGCCAGCAGCTTTGGGACAGAGATATATGGCTACACCTTC. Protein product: CASSFGTEIYGYTF.

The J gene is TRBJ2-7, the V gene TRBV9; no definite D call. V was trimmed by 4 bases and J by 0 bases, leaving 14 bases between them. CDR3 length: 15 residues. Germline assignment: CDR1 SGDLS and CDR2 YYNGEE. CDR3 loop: CASSPEIFSSYEQYF. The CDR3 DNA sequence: TGTGCCAGCAGCCCCGAAATCTTTAGCTCCTACGAGCAGTACTTC.

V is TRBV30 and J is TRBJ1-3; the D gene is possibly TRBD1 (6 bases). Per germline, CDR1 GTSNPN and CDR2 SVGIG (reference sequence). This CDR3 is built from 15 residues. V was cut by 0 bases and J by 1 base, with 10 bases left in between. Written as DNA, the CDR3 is TGTGCCTGGAGTGTCAGGGGCTCTTCTGGAAACACCATATATTTT. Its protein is CAWSVRGSSGNTIYF.

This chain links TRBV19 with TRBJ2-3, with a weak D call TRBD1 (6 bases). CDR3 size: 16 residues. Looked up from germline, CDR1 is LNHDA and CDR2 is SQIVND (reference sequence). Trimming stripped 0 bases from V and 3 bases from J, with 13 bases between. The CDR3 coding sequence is TGTGCCAGTAGTATAGATGGCAGGGGCACGACAGATACGCAGTATTTT. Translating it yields CASSIDGRGTTDTQYF.

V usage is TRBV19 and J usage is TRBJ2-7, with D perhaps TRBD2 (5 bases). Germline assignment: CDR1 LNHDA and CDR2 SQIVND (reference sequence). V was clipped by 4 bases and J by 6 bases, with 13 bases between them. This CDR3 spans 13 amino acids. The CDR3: CASSREILTEQYF. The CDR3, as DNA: TGTGCCAGTAGTAGGGAGATTCTTACCGAGCAGTACTTC. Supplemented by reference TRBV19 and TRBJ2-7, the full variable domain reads DGGITQSPKYLFRKEGQNVTLSCEQNLNHDAMYWYRQDPGQGLRLIYYSQIVNDFQKGDIAEGYSVSREKKESFPLTVTSAQKNPTAFYLCASSREILTEQYFGPGTRLTVT.

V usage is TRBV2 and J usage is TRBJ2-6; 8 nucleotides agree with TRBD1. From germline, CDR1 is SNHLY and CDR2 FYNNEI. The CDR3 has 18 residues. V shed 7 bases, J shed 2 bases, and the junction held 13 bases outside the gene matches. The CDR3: CASKKPGQVPPGANVLTF. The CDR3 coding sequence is TGTGCCAGCAAGAAGCCGGGACAGGTCCCACCTGGGGCCAACGTCCTGACTTTC.

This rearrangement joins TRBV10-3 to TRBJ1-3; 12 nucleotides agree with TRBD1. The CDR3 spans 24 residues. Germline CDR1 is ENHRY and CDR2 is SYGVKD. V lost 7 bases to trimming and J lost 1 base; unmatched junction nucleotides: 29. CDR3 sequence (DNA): TGTGCCATCACACCGGGACAGGGGGCGAGTTTTGGTAGCCCTCAGGAGAGTTCTGGAAACACCATATATTTT. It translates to CAITPGQGASFGSPQESSGNTIYF.